A single sample is the source of the 4 T cell receptor beta chains below, sequenced in a study of cytomegalovirus exposure and HLA in healthy donors. Primers for the PCR totalled 60 Vbeta and 13 Jbeta. The protocol was immunoSEQ multiplex PCR, while the TCRdb copy is restricted to in-frame clones and leaves out a portion. The table includes a few hundred thousand clones, 75% detected once. Sequenced sample: PBMCs. Receptor source: a woman in her 30s in good health and CMV-seronegative.

This chain uses TRBV5-5 with TRBJ1-1, with D uncertain. The CDR3 spans 13 residues. Trimming removed 4 bases from V and 0 bases from J, with 7 bases in between. The germline CDR1 and CDR2 sequences are SGHKS and YYEKEE (reference sequence). The CDR3: CASSPEMNTEAFF. The CDR3 region has the DNA TGTGCCAGCAGCCCAGAAATGAACACTGAAGCTTTCTTT.

V and J are TRBV29-1 and TRBJ1-2, with TRBD1 identical over 8 bases. Germline V CDR1 and CDR2: SQVTM, ANQGSEA. CDR3 length: 13 amino acids. The V segment lost 2 bases and the J segment 2 bases; nucleotides outside the gene matches: 1. The CDR3 sequence is CSVEQGANYGYTF. CDR3 DNA: TGCAGCGTTGAACAGGGGGCAAACTATGGCTACACCTTC.

The chain employs TRBV19 and TRBJ2-6; D remains ambiguous. V lost 3 bases, J lost 0 bases, and 6 bases lay in between. Germline V gene lookup returns CDR1 LNHDA and CDR2 SQIVND (reference sequence). This CDR3 is built from 15 residues. CDR3 in DNA: TGTGCCAGTAGTATGCGGTTCTCTGGGGCCAACGTCCTGACTTTC. Translated, it gives CASSMRFSGANVLTF.

The gene calls are TRBV2 and TRBJ1-2; TRBD1 matches 9 bases. The CDR3 spans 16 residues. V dropped 5 bases and J dropped 2; count of bases not matched to a gene: 9. Germline V lookup: CDR1 SNHLY, CDR2 FYNNEI. CDR3 sequence: CASSYRDREPNYGYTF. CDR3 sequence (DNA): TGTGCCAGCAGTTACCGGGACAGGGAGCCCAACTATGGCTACACCTTC.